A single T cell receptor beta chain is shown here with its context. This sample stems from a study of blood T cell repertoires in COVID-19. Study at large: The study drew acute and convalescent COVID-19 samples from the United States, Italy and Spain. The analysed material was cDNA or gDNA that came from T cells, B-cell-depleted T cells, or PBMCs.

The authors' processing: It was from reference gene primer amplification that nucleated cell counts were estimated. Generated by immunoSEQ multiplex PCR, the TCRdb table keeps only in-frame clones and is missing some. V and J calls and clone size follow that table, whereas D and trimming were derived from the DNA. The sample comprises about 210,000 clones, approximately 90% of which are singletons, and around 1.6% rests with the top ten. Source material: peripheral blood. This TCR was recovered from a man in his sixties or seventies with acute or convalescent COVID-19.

Written as DNA, the CDR3 is TGTGCCAGCACCTTGGGACAGGACCACAATGAGCAGTTCTTC. Protein: CASTLGQDHNEQFF. This sequence joins TRBV11-3 and TRBJ2-1; 8 nucleotides align to TRBD1. This CDR3 region has 14 residues. The ends lost 7 bases at V and 5 bases at J; junction bases unmatched: 7. The germline gives CDR1 SGHNT, CDR2 YENEEA. Based on the CDR3 plus reference TRBV11-3 and TRBJ2-1, the full variable domain is EAGVVQSPRYKIIEKKQPVAFWCNPISGHNTLYWYLQNLGQGPELLIRYENEEAVDDSQLPKDRFSAERLKGVDSTLKIQPAELGDSAVYLCASTLGQDHNEQFFGPGTRLTVL.